This passage covers 15 T cell receptor beta chains from one sample sequenced in a study of T cells in Graves' hyperthyroidism and ophthalmopathy. Amplification targeted TCR beta CDR3 regions from RNA transcripts. Using the HTBI primer set, a first-round RT-PCR was run on the TCR CDR3. TCRdb independently ran MiXCR on the multiplex PCR reads; one entry per CDR3 protein. The sample has 300,000 to 400,000 distinct CDR3 sequences; more than 12% are singletons. The sample consisted of blood. These receptors were collected from a woman aged 30 to 39 with Graves' ophthalmopathy.

This clonotype appeared many times. The chain employs TRBV27 and TRBJ2-1; 16 nucleotides agree with TRBD2. The CDR3 contains 17 residues. Germline trimming cut 5 bases from V and 2 bases from J; bases unmatched to any gene: 3. Per germline, CDR1 MNHEY and CDR2 SMNVEV (reference sequence). The CDR3 nucleotides are TGTGCCAGCAGTCCCGGGACTAGCGGGGGGGCCTACAATGAGCAGTTCTTC. Amino acid sequence: CASSPGTSGGAYNEQFF.

This clonotype has more than one count but fewer than ten. The chain uses TRBV7-2 and TRBJ1-1; unclear D gene. The germline gives CDR1 SGHTA, CDR2 FQGNSA. The germline V and J ends were trimmed by 5 bases and 0 bases, with 7 bases remaining between them. This CDR3 spans 13 amino acids. CDR3 amino acids: CASSDQMNTEAFF. CDR3 in DNA: TGTGCCAGCAGCGATCAAATGAACACTGAAGCTTTCTTT.

This rearrangement joins TRBV12-3 or TRBV12-4 to TRBJ2-5, with D perhaps matching TRBD1 (5 bases). This CDR3 is built from 12 residues. V lost 8 bases and J lost 3, with 10 bases in between. The CDR3 here is CASCGQEETQYF. Here the CDR3 DNA reads TGTGCCAGCTGCGGACAAGAAGAGACCCAGTACTTC.

In its sample, this clonotype was seen a few times. The genes are TRBV6-1 and TRBJ1-3; no clear D. The CDR3 runs to 11 residues. The V end was cut by 8 bases, the J end by 7 bases, with 9 bases between. Germline values: CDR1 MNHNS, CDR2 SASEGT. The CDR3: CASQRANTIYF. The CDR3, as DNA: TGTGCCAGCCAAAGGGCCAACACCATATATTTT.

This clonotype showed up many times. This sequence joins TRBV19 and TRBJ1-1; TRBD1 matches 7 bases. The germline V gene encodes CDR1 LNHDA and CDR2 SQIVND (reference sequence). Trimming at V came to 3 bases and at J to 9 bases, leaving 7 bases not matched to a gene. The CDR3 length is 13 residues. The CDR3 protein is CASSIEGAYQAFF. As DNA, the CDR3 is TGTGCCAGTAGTATTGAGGGGGCATACCAAGCTTTCTTT.

This clonotype was observed a few times. The chain uses TRBV28 and TRBJ2-1; possible D gene TRBD1, 5 bases. The CDR3 covers 11 residues. The germline gives CDR1 MDHEN, CDR2 SYDVKM. V lost 6 bases and J 8 bases, leaving 8 bases between the germline ends. CDR3 sequence: CASRTRDEQFF. The CDR3 region has the DNA TGTGCCAGCAGAACCAGGGATGAGCAGTTCTTC.

This clonotype came up many times. The chain uses TRBV18 and TRBJ2-3; 7 bases fit TRBD2. The CDR3 sequence is 13 residues long. J was trimmed by 6 bases and V by 4 bases; bases with no gene match: 4. Germline CDR1 and CDR2: KGHSH and LQKENI. This chain's CDR3 is CASSQLAADTQYF. As DNA, the CDR3 is TGTGCCAGCTCACAGCTAGCGGCTGATACGCAGTATTTT.

At least ten counts were recorded for this clonotype. The J gene is TRBJ1-5, the V gene TRBV6-1; D may be TRBD1 (5 bases). The V end was cut by 2 bases, the J end by 0 bases, with 11 bases between. The CDR3 is made up of 16 amino acids. Germline V gives CDR1 MNHNS, CDR2 SASEGT. For the CDR3, the DNA is TGTGCCAGCAGTGAACGACAGCCGTATAGCAATCAGCCCCAGCATTTT. Translation gives CASSERQPYSNQPQHF.

This clonotype was seen many times. The rearrangement uses TRBV10-1 and TRBJ2-1, with 12 nucleotides matching TRBD1. The CDR3 covers 15 residues. CDR1 and CDR2 from the germline V gene are WNHNN and SYGVQD (reference sequence). The V segment lost 4 bases and the J segment 9 bases; nucleotides outside the gene matches: 7. CDR3 sequence (DNA): TGCGCCAGCAGTGGTTCCGGGACAGGGGGCATTGAGCAGTTCTTC. This gives the protein CASSGSGTGGIEQFF.

This clonotype was counted ten times or more. CDR3 DNA: TGCAGTGCTATATACTCGACTAGCGGGGTTTACAATGAGCAGTTCTTC. Translated: CSAIYSTSGVYNEQFF. The chain recombines TRBV20-1 with TRBJ2-1; 11 nucleotides align to TRBD2. Germline V gene sequence: CDR1 DFQATT, CDR2 SNEGSKA (reference sequence). CDR3 length: 16 residues. V trimming: 4 bases; J trimming: 4 bases; junction bases outside the gene matches: 9.

The CDR3 here is CASSARGTVVGNTIYF. The DNA of the CDR3 is TGTGCCAGCAGCGCCCGGGGGACAGTGGTTGGAAACACCATATATTTT. The rearrangement links TRBV7-2 to TRBJ1-3; 7 bases are shared with TRBD1. CDR1 and CDR2 (germline): SGHTA, FQGNSA. The length of the CDR3 is 16 residues. V shed 5 bases, J shed 3 bases, and the junction held 10 bases outside the gene matches.

This clonotype has only a few counts. The chain recombines TRBV7-8 with TRBJ1-2; TRBD1 agrees at 10 bases. The germline CDR1 and CDR2 sequences are SGHVS and FQNEAQ. Germline trimming cut 0 bases from V and 2 bases from J; bases unmatched to any gene: 6. The CDR3 has 17 amino acids. The CDR3 protein is CASSLAPPGQGNYGYTF. The CDR3 DNA sequence: TGTGCCAGCAGCTTAGCCCCCCCGGGACAGGGGAACTATGGCTACACCTTC.

The V and J genes are TRBV7-9 and TRBJ2-7, with 8 bases that match TRBD1. The CDR3 consists of 15 residues. Looked up from germline, CDR1 is SEHNR and CDR2 is FQNEAQ (reference sequence). Germline trimming cut 6 bases from V and 2 bases from J; bases unmatched to any gene: 9. The CDR3 DNA reads TGTGCCAGCAGACTCCGGACAGGGCGGCCCTACGAGCAGTACTTC. This gives the protein CASRLRTGRPYEQYF.

Regarding this clonotype: This may stem from a read error, because a much larger clone lies one nucleotide away. The rearrangement joins TRBV28 to TRBJ1-6; unclear D gene. Trimming took 5 bases from V and 10 from J, leaving 9 bases between them. Germline CDR1 MDHEN, CDR2 SYDVKM. The CDR3 contains 12 residues. CDR3 loop: CASSLPKSPLHF. The CDR3 region has the DNA TGTGCCAGCAGTCTTCCCAAATCACCCCTCCACTTT.

This clonotype was found many times. The chain combines TRBV24-1 with TRBJ1-1; D gene unclear. CDR1 and CDR2 (germline): KGHDR, SFDVKD. The CDR3 consists of 14 residues. V shed 4 bases and J shed 5 bases, with 13 bases lying between them. This chain's CDR3 is CATSETGGKTEAFF. The DNA for the CDR3 is TGTGCCACCAGTGAAACGGGAGGGAAGACTGAAGCTTTCTTT.